This TCR beta chain was sequenced in a study of cytomegalovirus exposure and HLA in healthy donors. Both 60 Vbeta primers and 13 Jbeta primers went into the PCR. Using immunoSEQ multiplex PCR, the repertoire was profiled, and TCRdb retains in-frame clones only, with some absent. The sample has approximately 100,000 clones, about 68% seen once. CDR1 LNHDA and CDR2 SQIVND come from the germline V gene (reference sequence). Trimming shortened V by 7 bases and J by 1 base, and 13 bases separated the two germline ends. The length of the CDR3 is 15 residues. The chain has TRBV19 and TRBJ2-2, with D perhaps TRBD1 (6 bases). This clonotype was sampled from a human donor in good health. The sample consisted of PBMCs. CDR3 loop: CASNSGTWNTGELFF. CDR3 DNA sequence: TGTGCCAGTAACTCCGGGACATGGAACACCGGGGAGCTGTTTTTT.